A selection of T cell receptor beta chains follows, all from one sample in a study of T cells after yellow fever vaccination. MiXCR, applied by TCRdb to the 5' RACE reads, yields one record per CDR3 protein. The table shows some 560,000 distinct CDR3 sequences, with 15% to 20% occurring only once. The source material was PBMCs, sampled 15 days after the yellow fever booster vaccination. The receptors come from a man aged 30 to 45 who received the YFV17D yellow fever vaccine. The CDR3 runs from the conserved cysteine through the conserved F or W. A D gene is named only where the DNA matches it firmly. The size entry is marked missing in some rows and otherwise reads once, few, many or a size class.

-	-	TRBV5-8	TRBJ1-1	CASSRGRLNTEAFF	TGTGCCAGCAGCAGGGGACGGCTCAACACTGAAGCTTTCTTT
-	many	TRBV18	TRBJ1-1	CASSQTGLTEAFF	TGTGCCAGCTCTCAAACAGGGCTAACTGAAGCTTTCTTT
-	-	TRBV7-9	TRBJ2-5	CASSPPDRGLQETQYF	TGTGCCAGCAGCCCCCCAGATCGAGGTCTGCAAGAGACCCAGTACTTC
-	many	TRBV27	TRBJ2-1	CASSPRSNEQFF	TGTGCCAGCAGTCCCCGAAGCAATGAGCAGTTCTTC
-	many	TRBV12-3/TRBV12-4	TRBJ1-1	CASPGLLAAEAFF	TGTGCCAGTCCTGGGCTCCTGGCCGCGGAAGCTTTCTTT
-	-	TRBV29-1	TRBJ2-6	CSVAGSNSGANVLTF	TGCAGCGTTGCGGGGTCCAACTCTGGGGCCAACGTCCTGACTTTC
-	few	TRBV29-1	TRBJ1-2	CSVWAPNYGYTF	TGCAGCGTGTGGGCCCCTAACTATGGCTACACCTTC
TRBD2	few	TRBV5-1	TRBJ2-3	CASRDYHTDTQYF	TGCGCCAGTCGGGACTATCACACAGATACGCAGTATTTT
-	few	TRBV30	TRBJ2-3	CAWKKNPGGTQYF	TGTGCCTGGAAAAAGAACCCTGGTGGTACGCAGTATTTT
TRBD1	few	TRBV20-1	TRBJ1-4	CSARGEGDSEKLFF	TGCAGTGCTAGAGGAGAGGGGGACAGTGAAAAACTGTTTTTT
-	few	TRBV5-6	TRBJ1-4	CASSLGGEKLFF	TGTGCCAGCAGCTTGGGGGGTGAAAAACTGTTTTTT
-	-	TRBV29-1	TRBJ2-7	CSVEGVRGEQYF	TGCAGCGTTGAAGGGGTGAGAGGGGAGCAGTACTTC
-	-	TRBV5-1	TRBJ2-1	CASSLEVRANEQFF	TGCGCCAGCAGCTTGGAGGTGAGGGCGAATGAGCAGTTCTTC
-	few	TRBV20-1	TRBJ1-1	CSAQQGSVTEAFF	TGCAGTGCCCAACAAGGGTCGGTTACTGAAGCTTTCTTT
-	few	TRBV20-1	TRBJ2-1	CSARIQAPGGNEQFF	TGCAGTGCTAGAATCCAAGCGCCCGGCGGCAATGAGCAGTTCTTC
TRBD2	few	TRBV6-1	TRBJ2-3	CASSLYGGRASDTQYF	TGTGCCAGCAGTCTCTACGGCGGGAGGGCGTCAGATACGCAGTATTTT
TRBD2	few	TRBV5-6	TRBJ2-7	CASTLGLAGDEQYF	TGTGCCAGCACCCTGGGACTAGCGGGAGATGAGCAGTACTTC
-	-	TRBV5-1	TRBJ1-3	CASSLGQSGNTIYF	TGCGCCAGCAGCTTGGGACAATCGGGAAACACCATATATTTT
-	-	TRBV27	TRBJ2-3	CASCRSDTDTQYF	TGTGCCAGTTGTCGGTCCGACACAGATACGCAGTATTTT
-	-	TRBV12-3/TRBV12-4	TRBJ2-6	CASKYQRGTGANVLTF	TGTGCCAGCAAATACCAGCGAGGGACTGGGGCCAACGTCCTGACTTTC
-	-	TRBV3-1	TRBJ2-2	CASSQGRYGELFF	TGTGCCAGCAGCCAAGGTCGATACGGGGAGCTGTTTTTT
-	few	TRBV7-6	TRBJ2-7	CASSLRAAYEQYF	TGTGCCAGCAGCTTAAGGGCGGCCTACGAGCAGTACTTC
-	few	TRBV9	TRBJ2-7	CASSVGEHYEQYF	TGTGCCAGCAGCGTAGGGGAGCACTACGAGCAGTACTTC
-	-	TRBV24-1	TRBJ2-3	CATSDARDSTDTQYF	TGTGCCACCAGTGACGCCCGGGACTCCACAGATACGCAGTATTTT
-	-	TRBV13	TRBJ1-3	CASSLGYMTGNTIYF	TGTGCCAGCAGCTTAGGTTACATGACTGGAAACACCATATATTTT
TRBD2	few	TRBV7-9	TRBJ2-3	CASSSGAGGGTDTQYF	TGTGCCAGCAGCTCCGGAGCGGGAGGGGGCACAGATACGCAGTATTTT
-	-	TRBV2	TRBJ2-1	CASSTPSSYNEQFF	TGTGCCAGCAGTACGCCAAGCTCCTACAATGAGCAGTTCTTC
-	-	TRBV12-3/TRBV12-4	TRBJ2-5	CASSPSFAVQETQYF	TGTGCCAGCAGCCCCTCCTTTGCGGTCCAAGAGACCCAGTACTTC
-	few	TRBV6-2/TRBV6-3	TRBJ2-1	CASSYGRSGSVF	TGTGCCAGCAGTTACGGGAGGAGCGGCTCGGTCTTC
-	-	TRBV6-2/TRBV6-3	TRBJ1-5	CASSYLGGSDNQPQHF	TGTGCCAGCAGTTACTTGGGGGGTTCTGACAATCAGCCCCAGCATTTT
-	-	TRBV28	TRBJ1-2	CASSWGGGADGYTF	TGTGCCAGCAGTTGGGGCGGGGGCGCAGATGGCTACACCTTC
TRBD2	-	TRBV20-1	TRBJ2-3	CSADPTSGSGTDTQYF	TGCAGTGCTGACCCGACTAGCGGGAGCGGCACAGATACGCAGTATTTT
-	few	TRBV4-2	TRBJ1-2	CASSQEVGVGGYTF	TGTGCCAGCAGCCAAGAGGTGGGGGTGGGAGGCTACACCTTC
-	few	TRBV15	TRBJ2-7	CATSRGVGRLGEQYF	TGTGCCACCAGCAGAGGGGTAGGACGCTTGGGTGAGCAGTACTTC
-	-	TRBV6-1	TRBJ2-3	CASSSWGRKGLEDTDTQYF	TGTGCCAGCAGCTCCTGGGGGAGAAAGGGGCTAGAGGACACAGATACGCAGTATTTT
-	-	TRBV7-9	TRBJ2-5	CAWGETQYF	TGTGCCTGGGGAGAGACCCAGTACTTC
-	many	TRBV5-1	TRBJ2-2	CASSLGETGELFF	TGCGCCAGCAGCTTGGGAGAAACCGGGGAGCTGTTTTTT
-	-	TRBV12-3/TRBV12-4	TRBJ1-5	CASSLGVLSIGQPQHF	TGTGCCAGCAGTTTAGGGGTTCTAAGCATTGGGCAGCCCCAGCATTTT
TRBD2	-	TRBV15	TRBJ2-5	CATSSSRGGVEKTQYF	TGTGCCACCAGCAGCTCCCGGGGGGGTGTTGAAAAGACCCAGTACTTC
TRBD2	few	TRBV20-1	TRBJ2-5	CSARGASGREETQYF	TGCAGTGCTAGGGGGGCGAGCGGGAGGGAAGAGACCCAGTACTTC
-	few	TRBV11-1	TRBJ2-1	CASSFSPFLGTNYVGDEQFF	TGTGCCAGCAGCTTTAGTCCGTTTTTGGGCACTAACTACGTTGGCGATGAGCAGTTCTTC
TRBD2	-	TRBV12-3/TRBV12-4	TRBJ2-3	CASRGGRRQYF	TGTGCCAGCAGGGGAGGGCGTCGGCAGTATTTT
-	-	TRBV29-1	TRBJ2-6	CSVEVWGSGANVLTF	TGCAGCGTTGAAGTATGGGGCTCTGGGGCCAACGTCCTGACTTTC
-	-	TRBV6-1	TRBJ2-1	CASSDGNPSYNEQFF	TGTGCCAGCAGTGACGGAAACCCCTCCTACAATGAGCAGTTCTTC
-	-	TRBV6-6	TRBJ2-1	CASRIYNEQFF	TGTGCCAGCCGGATATACAATGAGCAGTTCTTC
-	-	TRBV20-1	TRBJ2-3	CSAATGDDTQYF	TGCAGTGCTGCGACGGGGGACGATACGCAGTATTTT
-	-	TRBV7-8	TRBJ2-3	CASSLLRNTDTQYF	TGTGCCAGCAGCTTACTCCGAAACACAGATACGCAGTATTTT
-	-	TRBV14	TRBJ2-4	CASSQGRGSKNIQYF	TGTGCCAGCAGCCAAGGGCGGGGCTCCAAAAACATTCAGTACTTC
TRBD2	few	TRBV24-1	TRBJ2-1	CATSDAGLAGFNEQFF	TGTGCCACCAGTGATGCCGGACTAGCGGGCTTCAATGAGCAGTTCTTC
-	-	TRBV7-8	TRBJ1-5	CASSLYQGRNQPQHF	TGTGCCAGCAGCTTATATCAGGGCAGGAATCAGCCCCAGCATTTT
-	few	TRBV12-3/TRBV12-4	TRBJ2-3	CASILGAGTDTQYF	TGTGCCAGCATACTGGGGGCAGGCACAGATACGCAGTATTTT
-	-	TRBV7-2	TRBJ2-3	CASSNPGSAEYF	TGTGCCAGCAGCAATCCGGGTTCGGCGGAGTATTTT
TRBD2	-	TRBV28	TRBJ2-3	CASSSRTSGSSGDTQYF	TGTGCCAGCAGTTCCCGGACTAGCGGGAGCTCGGGTGATACGCAGTATTTT